This T cell receptor beta chain came from a study of T cell responses to AZD1222 COVID-19 vaccine. The study's findings and limits: Among vaccine-associated CD4 TCRs, coverage spanned spike, with dominance at 160-218 and 743-854.

The data were produced by immunoSEQ multiplex PCR, yet TCRdb's version contains in-frame clones alone and is incomplete. The sample consists of 50,000 to 70,000 clones, 86% of them appearing once. Regarding this clone: The antigen is not known.

The V gene lost 2 bases and the J gene lost 7 bases, with 9 bases spanning the gap. This CDR3 region has 13 residues. Germline assignment: CDR1 MNHNS and CDR2 SASEGT. The source is an adult who received the AZD1222 COVID-19 vaccine. Sequencing was performed on peripheral blood, taken 28 days after the second AZD1222 dose. This chain links TRBV6-1 with TRBJ1-5, with D hard to call. The CDR3 loop reads CASSELAHQPQHF. The CDR3 bases are TGTGCCAGCAGTGAACTCGCCCACCAGCCCCAGCATTTT.